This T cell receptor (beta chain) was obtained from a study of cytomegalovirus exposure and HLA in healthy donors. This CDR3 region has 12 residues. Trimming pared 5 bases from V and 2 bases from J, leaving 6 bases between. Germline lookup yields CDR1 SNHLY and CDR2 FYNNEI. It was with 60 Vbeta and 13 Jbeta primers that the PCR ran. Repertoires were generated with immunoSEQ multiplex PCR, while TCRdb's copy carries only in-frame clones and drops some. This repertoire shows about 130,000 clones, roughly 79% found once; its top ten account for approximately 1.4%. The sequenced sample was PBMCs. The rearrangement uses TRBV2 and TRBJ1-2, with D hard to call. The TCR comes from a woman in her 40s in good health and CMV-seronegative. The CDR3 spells CASSRENYGYTF. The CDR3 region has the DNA TGTGCCAGCAGTCGGGAGAACTATGGCTACACCTTC.